This T cell receptor beta chain was retrieved from a study of blood T cell repertoires in COVID-19. Only in-frame clones appear in the TCRdb table, and some are missing; sequencing was by immunoSEQ multiplex PCR. Counted here are 250,000 to 350,000 clones, roughly 90% occurring once; the ten biggest clones make up about 2.2%. This clone was detected only a few times. The CDR3 is 18 residues long. Germline CDR1 reads LNHDA; CDR2 reads SQIVND (reference sequence). Trimming removed 6 bases from V and 0 bases from J, with 21 bases in between. This clonotype originated in a woman in her forties or fifties who had recovered from COVID-19. The chain uses TRBV19 and TRBJ2-4, with D perhaps TRBD1 (6 bases). Sequenced material: peripheral blood. The CDR3 sequence: CASSLGRTAPIAKNIQYF. CDR3 sequence (DNA): TGTGCCAGTAGCTTAGGACGGACAGCCCCCATAGCCAAAAACATTCAGTACTTC.